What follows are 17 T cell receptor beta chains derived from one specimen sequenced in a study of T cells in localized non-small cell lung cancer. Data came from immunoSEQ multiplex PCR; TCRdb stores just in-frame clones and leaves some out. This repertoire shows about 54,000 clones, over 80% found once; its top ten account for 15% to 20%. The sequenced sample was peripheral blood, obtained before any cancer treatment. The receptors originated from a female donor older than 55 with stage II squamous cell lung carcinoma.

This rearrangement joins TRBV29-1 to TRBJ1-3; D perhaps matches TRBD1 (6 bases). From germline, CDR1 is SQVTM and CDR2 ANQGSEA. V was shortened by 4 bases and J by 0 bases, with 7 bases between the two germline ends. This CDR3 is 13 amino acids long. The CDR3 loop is CSVGGGSGNTIYF. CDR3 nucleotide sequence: TGCAGCGTTGGAGGGGGCTCTGGAAACACCATATATTTT.

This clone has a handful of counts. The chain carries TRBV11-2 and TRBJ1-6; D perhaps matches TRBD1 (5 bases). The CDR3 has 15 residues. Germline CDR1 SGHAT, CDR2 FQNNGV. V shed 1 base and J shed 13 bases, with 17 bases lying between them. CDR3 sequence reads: CASSLADSGSSPLHF. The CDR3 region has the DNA TGTGCCAGCAGCTTAGCTGACAGCGGTTCATCTCCCCTCCACTTT.

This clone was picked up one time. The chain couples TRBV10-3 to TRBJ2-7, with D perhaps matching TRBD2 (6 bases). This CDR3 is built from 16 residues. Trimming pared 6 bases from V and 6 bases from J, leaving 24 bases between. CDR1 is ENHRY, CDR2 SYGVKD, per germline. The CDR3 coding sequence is TGTGCCATCAGGCCCCCGGGTGGAGGGCTTCTCTCCGAGCAGTACTTC. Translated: CAIRPPGGGLLSEQYF.

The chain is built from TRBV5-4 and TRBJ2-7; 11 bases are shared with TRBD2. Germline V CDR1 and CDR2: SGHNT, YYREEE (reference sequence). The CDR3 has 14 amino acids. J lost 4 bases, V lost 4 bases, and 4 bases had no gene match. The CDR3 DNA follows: TGTGCCAGCAGCGTCACTAGCGGGGGTTACGAGCAGTACTTC. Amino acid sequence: CASSVTSGGYEQYF.

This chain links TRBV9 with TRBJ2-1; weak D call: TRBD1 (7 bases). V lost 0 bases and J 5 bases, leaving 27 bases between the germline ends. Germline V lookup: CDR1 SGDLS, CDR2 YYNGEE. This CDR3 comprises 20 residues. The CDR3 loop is CASSVASMEGWQGVHNEQFF. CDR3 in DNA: TGTGCCAGCAGCGTAGCTTCGATGGAGGGGTGGCAGGGGGTCCACAATGAGCAGTTCTTC.

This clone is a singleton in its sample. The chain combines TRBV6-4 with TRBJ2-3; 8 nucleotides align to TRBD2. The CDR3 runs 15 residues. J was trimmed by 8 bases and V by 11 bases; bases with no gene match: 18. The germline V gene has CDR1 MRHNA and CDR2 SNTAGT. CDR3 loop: CACSWAGGSKGTQYF. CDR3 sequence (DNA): TGTGCCTGCTCGTGGGCGGGGGGATCAAAAGGTACGCAGTATTTT.

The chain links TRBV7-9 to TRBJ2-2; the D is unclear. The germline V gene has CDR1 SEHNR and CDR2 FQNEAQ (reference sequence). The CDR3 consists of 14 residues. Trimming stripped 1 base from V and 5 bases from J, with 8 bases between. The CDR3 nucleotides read TGTGCCAGCAGCTTAGAGGGCAGGACCGGGGAGCTGTTTTTT. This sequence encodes CASSLEGRTGELFF.

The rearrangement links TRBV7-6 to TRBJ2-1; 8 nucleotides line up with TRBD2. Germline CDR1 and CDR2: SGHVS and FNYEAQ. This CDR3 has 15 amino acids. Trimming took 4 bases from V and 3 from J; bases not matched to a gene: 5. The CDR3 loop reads CASSSGGGNYNEQFF. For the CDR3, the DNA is TGTGCCAGCAGCTCGGGGGGGGGAAACTACAATGAGCAGTTCTTC.

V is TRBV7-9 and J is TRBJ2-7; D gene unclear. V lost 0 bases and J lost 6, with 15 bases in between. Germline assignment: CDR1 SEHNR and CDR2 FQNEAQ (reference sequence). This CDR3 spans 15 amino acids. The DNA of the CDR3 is TGTGCCAGCAGCTTAGCAACGGCCTCAGTTGTCGAGCAGTACTTC. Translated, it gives CASSLATASVVEQYF.

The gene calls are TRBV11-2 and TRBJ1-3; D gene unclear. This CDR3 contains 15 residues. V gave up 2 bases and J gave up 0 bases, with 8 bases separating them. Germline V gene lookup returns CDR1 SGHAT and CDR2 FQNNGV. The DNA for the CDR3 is TGTGCCAGCAGCTTAATTACGTTCTCTGGAAACACCATATATTTT. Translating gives CASSLITFSGNTIYF. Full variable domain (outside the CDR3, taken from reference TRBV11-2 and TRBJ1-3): EAGVAQSPRYKIIEKRQSVAFWCNPISGHATLYWYQQILGQGPKLLIQFQNNGVVDDSQLPKDRFSAERLKGVDSTLKIQPAKLEDSAVYLCASSLITFSGNTIYFGEGSWLTVV.

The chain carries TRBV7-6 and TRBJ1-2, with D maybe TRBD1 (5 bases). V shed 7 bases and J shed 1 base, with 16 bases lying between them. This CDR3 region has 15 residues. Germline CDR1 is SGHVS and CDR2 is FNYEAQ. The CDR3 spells CASTPQGEINYGYTF. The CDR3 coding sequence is TGTGCCAGCACCCCCCAAGGGGAAATTAACTATGGCTACACCTTC. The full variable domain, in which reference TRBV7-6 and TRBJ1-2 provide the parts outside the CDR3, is GAGVSQSPRYKVTKRGQDVALRCDPISGHVSLYWYRQALGQGPEFLTYFNYEAQQDKSGLPNDRFSAERPEGSISTLTIQRTEQRDSAMYRCASTPQGEINYGYTFGSGTRLTVV.

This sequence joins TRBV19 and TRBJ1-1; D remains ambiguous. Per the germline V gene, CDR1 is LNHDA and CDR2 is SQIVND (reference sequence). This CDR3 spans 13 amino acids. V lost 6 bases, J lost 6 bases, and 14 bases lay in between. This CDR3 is CASSPTRGSEAFF. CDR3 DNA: TGTGCCAGTAGCCCCACCCGAGGGTCTGAAGCTTTCTTT. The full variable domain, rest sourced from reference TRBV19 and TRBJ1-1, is DGGITQSPKYLFRKEGQNVTLSCEQNLNHDAMYWYRQDPGQGLRLIYYSQIVNDFQKGDIAEGYSVSREKKESFPLTVTSAQKNPTAFYLCASSPTRGSEAFFGQGTRLTVV.

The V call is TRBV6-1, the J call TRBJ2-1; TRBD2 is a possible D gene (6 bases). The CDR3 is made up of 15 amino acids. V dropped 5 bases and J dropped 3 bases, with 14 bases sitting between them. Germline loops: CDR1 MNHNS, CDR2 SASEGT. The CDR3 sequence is CASSPRLEGYNEQFF. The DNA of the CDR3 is TGTGCCAGCAGTCCCCGACTGGAGGGCTACAATGAGCAGTTCTTC.

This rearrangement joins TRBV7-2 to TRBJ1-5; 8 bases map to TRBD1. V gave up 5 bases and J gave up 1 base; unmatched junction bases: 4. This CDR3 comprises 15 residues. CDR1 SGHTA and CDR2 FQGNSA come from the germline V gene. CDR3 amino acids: CASSPGQVSNQPQHF. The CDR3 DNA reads TGTGCCAGCAGCCCGGGACAGGTCAGCAATCAGCCCCAGCATTTT. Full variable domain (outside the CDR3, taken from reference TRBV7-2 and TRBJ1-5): GAGVSQSPSNKVTEKGKDVELRCDPISGHTALYWYRQSLGQGLEFLIYFQGNSAPDKSGLPSDRFSAERTGGSVSTLTIQRTQQEDSAVYLCASSPGQVSNQPQHFGDGTRLSIL.

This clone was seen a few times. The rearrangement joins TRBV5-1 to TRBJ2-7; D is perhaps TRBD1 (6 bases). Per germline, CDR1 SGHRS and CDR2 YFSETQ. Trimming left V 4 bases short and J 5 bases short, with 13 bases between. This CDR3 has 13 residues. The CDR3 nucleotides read TGCGCCAGCAGCCCAGGGGTGGCGGACGAGCAGTACTTC. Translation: CASSPGVADEQYF.

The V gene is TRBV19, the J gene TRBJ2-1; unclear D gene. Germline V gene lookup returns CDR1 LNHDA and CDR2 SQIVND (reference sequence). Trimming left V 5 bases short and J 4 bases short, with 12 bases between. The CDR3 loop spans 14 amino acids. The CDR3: CASSSNPRYNEQFF. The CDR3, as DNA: TGTGCCAGTAGTTCGAATCCTCGGTACAATGAGCAGTTCTTC.

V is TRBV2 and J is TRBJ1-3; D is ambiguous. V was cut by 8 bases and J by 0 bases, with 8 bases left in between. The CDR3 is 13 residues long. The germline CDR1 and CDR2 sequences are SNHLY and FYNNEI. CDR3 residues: CASVVSSGNTIYF. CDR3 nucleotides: TGTGCCAGCGTGGTGAGCTCTGGAAACACCATATATTTT.